This entry lists 15 T cell receptor beta chains sequenced from one sample in a study of shared clonotypes between healthy human individuals. Assay used: immunoSEQ multiplex PCR; TCRdb lists only in-frame clones, some missing. The data show 2 million to 2.5 million clones, approximately 95% seen once. Sequencing was performed on naive CD4+ T cells from PBMCs. The subset denotes: CD45RA+ positively selected. Receptor source: a man in his late teens or twenties in good health. Some clones in this sample may be carry-over from other donors' samples.

To note about this clone: Additional DNA sequences in this sample encode the identical CDR3. The chain joins TRBV7-2 to TRBJ1-1; D ambiguous. The CDR3 consists of 13 residues. Germline CDR1 reads SGHTA; CDR2 reads FQGNSA. V lost 2 bases and J 5 bases, leaving 9 bases between the germline ends. CDR3 residues: CASSLYRGTEAFF. The CDR3 DNA is TGTGCCAGCAGCTTATACCGGGGAACTGAAGCTTTCTTT.

A note on this clone: A much larger clone differs by one base, so this may be a read error. This chain joins TRBV7-9 and TRBJ1-1; tentatively, D is TRBD1 (5 bases). Germline V CDR1 and CDR2: SEHNR, FQNEAQ (reference sequence). The CDR3 extends over 13 amino acids. Trimming pared 5 bases from V and 1 base from J, leaving 8 bases between. The CDR3 region has the DNA TGTGCCAGCAGCATCGACAGGAACACTGAAGCTTTCTTT. Its translation: CASSIDRNTEAFF.

The J gene is TRBJ1-2, the V gene TRBV5-4, with TRBD1 identical over 9 bases. The CDR3 is 16 amino acids. V gave up 3 bases and J gave up 4 bases; unmatched junction bases: 10. CDR1 SGHNT and CDR2 YYREEE come from the germline V gene (reference sequence). DNA of the CDR3: TGTGCCAGCAGCTGGAAAGGACAGGGGATGGGCTATGGCTACACCTTC. Residues: CASSWKGQGMGYGYTF. Combining the CDR3 with reference TRBV5-4 and TRBJ1-2 gives the whole variable domain ETGVTQSPTHLIKTRGQQVTLRCSSQSGHNTVSWYQQALGQGPQFIFQYYREEENGRGNFPPRFSGLQFPNYSSELNVNALELDDSALYLCASSWKGQGMGYGYTFGSGTRLTVV.

The chain employs TRBV2 and TRBJ2-3; D uncertain. Germline V lookup: CDR1 SNHLY, CDR2 FYNNEI. Trimming stripped 5 bases from V and 0 bases from J, with 12 bases between. CDR3 size: 15 residues. CDR3 in DNA: TGTGCCAGCAGTTTTGCGTCATCTAGCACAGATACGCAGTATTTT. Residues: CASSFASSSTDTQYF.

The genes are TRBV6-5 and TRBJ2-6; the D is unclear. Germline CDR1 MNHEY, CDR2 SVGAGI. The V end was cut by 6 bases, the J end by 0 bases, with 6 bases between. This CDR3 is 14 amino acids long. CDR3: CASSRFSGANVLTF. The CDR3 nucleotides read TGTGCCAGCAGCAGGTTCTCTGGGGCCAACGTCCTGACTTTC.

The chain uses TRBV7-3 and TRBJ2-1; the match to TRBD2 covers 10 bases. Germline-derived CDR1 and CDR2 are SGHTA and FQGTGA. V dropped 5 bases and J dropped 4; count of bases not matched to a gene: 8. The CDR3 consists of 16 residues. This CDR3 is CASSQSSGSEYNEQFF. In DNA, the CDR3 is TGTGCCAGCAGCCAATCTAGCGGGAGTGAGTACAATGAGCAGTTCTTC.

The rearrangement joins TRBV29-1 to TRBJ1-2; no reliable D call. Trimming shortened V by 6 bases and J by 0 bases, and 5 bases separated the two germline ends. CDR3 length: 11 residues. CDR1 and CDR2 (germline): SQVTM, ANQGSEA. CDR3 nucleotide sequence: TGCAGCGTCGTAGCTAACTATGGCTACACCTTC. It translates to CSVVANYGYTF.

The chain recombines TRBV18 with TRBJ1-2, with D maybe TRBD1 (5 bases). This CDR3 has 15 amino acids. Deletions cut 4 bases from V and 7 bases from J, with 19 bases between. The V gene's germline CDR1 is KGHSH and CDR2 LQKENI. CDR3 DNA: TGTGCCAGCTCACTAGCCTCAATTCAGGGAGGTGGCTACACCTTC. It is translated as CASSLASIQGGGYTF.

This clone was found once. V usage is TRBV7-3 and J usage is TRBJ1-2, with 9 bases that match TRBD1. The CDR3 is 18 residues long. Losses at the gene ends were 2 bases for V and 0 bases for J; bases not matched to a gene: 10. Germline CDR1 and CDR2: SGHTA and FQGTGA. CDR3 region: CASSLYGGQGPTNYGYTF. CDR3 coding DNA: TGTGCCAGCAGCTTATATGGAGGACAGGGGCCCACTAACTATGGCTACACCTTC. Using reference TRBV7-3 and TRBJ1-2 for the parts outside the CDR3, the full variable domain is GAGVSQTPSNKVTEKGKYVELRCDPISGHTALYWYRQSLGQGPEFLIYFQGTGAADDSGLPNDRFFAVRPEGSVSTLKIQRTERGDSAVYLCASSLYGGQGPTNYGYTFGSGTRLTVV.

This clone was seen a handful of times. The chain links TRBV5-1 to TRBJ2-5; D is perhaps TRBD1 or TRBD2 (6 bases each). Trimming left V 0 bases short and J 4 bases short, with 22 bases between. The length of the CDR3 is 18 residues. Germline V gene lookup returns CDR1 SGHRS and CDR2 YFSETQ. CDR3 coding DNA: TGCGCCAGCAGCTTGGTCCTGGTTTGGCGGGAAGGGGGAGAGACCCAGTACTTC. It is translated as CASSLVLVWREGGETQYF. Supplemented by reference TRBV5-1 and TRBJ2-5, the full variable domain reads KAGVTQTPRYLIKTRGQQVTLSCSPISGHRSVSWYQQTPGQGLQFLFEYFSETQRNKGNFPGRFSGRQFSNSRSEMNVSTLELGDSALYLCASSLVLVWREGGETQYFGPGTRLLVL.

The J gene is TRBJ1-4, the V gene TRBV7-9; D ambiguous. The germline V gene has CDR1 SEHNR and CDR2 FQNEAQ (reference sequence). This CDR3 comprises 18 residues. Trimming took 5 bases from V and 0 from J, leaving 19 bases between them. The CDR3 DNA sequence: TGTGCCAGCAGCCCCGGAGGCAGAGCTGATCCAACTAATGAAAAACTGTTTTTT. Protein product: CASSPGGRADPTNEKLFF.

The rearrangement uses TRBV6-6 and TRBJ2-7; D is uncertain. In germline, CDR1 is MNHNY, CDR2 SVGAGI (reference sequence). V was shortened by 4 bases and J by 6 bases, with 10 bases between the two germline ends. The CDR3 spans 12 residues. For the CDR3, the DNA is TGTGCCAGCAGTTCCCTAGGTCTCGAGCAGTACTTC. Translating it yields CASSSLGLEQYF.

Remarks on this clone: The sample has other DNA sequences that encode this CDR3 too. The V call is TRBV5-1, the J call TRBJ1-1; D may be TRBD1 (5 bases). V was clipped by 0 bases and J by 5 bases, with 14 bases between them. Germline V CDR1 and CDR2: SGHRS, YFSETQ. This CDR3 is built from 15 residues. Here the CDR3 DNA reads TGCGCCAGCAGCTTGGCGGGCAGGGAGGGTACTGAAGCTTTCTTT. This gives the protein CASSLAGREGTEAFF.

The CDR3 loop reads CASSQGQGEQYF. CDR3 coding DNA: TGTGCCAGCAGCCAAGGACAGGGCGAGCAGTACTTC. This chain uses TRBV7-9 with TRBJ2-7; TRBD1 aligns across 8 bases. Germline trimming cut 5 bases from V and 6 bases from J; bases unmatched to any gene: 3. CDR3 size: 12 residues. Germline CDR1 SEHNR, CDR2 FQNEAQ (reference sequence).

To note about this clone: Other DNA sequences in this sample translate to the same CDR3. V and J are TRBV28 and TRBJ2-4; TRBD1 might be the D (5 bases). CDR3 length: 14 amino acids. Germline V lookup: CDR1 MDHEN, CDR2 SYDVKM. With 5 bases removed from V and 0 bases from J, the gap between germline ends came to 8 bases. The CDR3: CASSPTGAKNIQYF. In DNA form, the CDR3 reads TGTGCCAGCAGTCCCACAGGAGCCAAAAACATTCAGTACTTC.